Given below is one T cell receptor (beta chain) in context. What it recognizes is unknown. The missing conserved phenylalanine or tryptophan at the end of this CDR3 makes a read error likely. This entry belongs to a study of metastatic and nonmetastatic thyroid tumors. As for the study in general: From malignant and benign thyroid patients, repertoires in blood and in tumor or nodule tissue were compared.

Whole-study results and caveats: TCR beta diversity was reportedly significantly higher in malignant thyroid tumors than benign nodules, in blood and tumor.

None of the patients had undergone any treatment ahead of thyroid surgery. As processed by the authors: Clinicopathological groups supplied CDR3 differences that were used to build a distant-metastasis classifier for papillary thyroid cancer. MiXCR re-clonotyped the PCR reads for TCRdb. The V and J calls and clone size come from TCRdb's table, not from the authors' own analysis. The repertoire holds about 22,000 clones, with less than 20% as singletons. The CDR3 consists of 14 residues. Trimming took off 5 bases at V and 4 bases at J, with 14 bases between the two ends. This sequence was found in a male donor with papillary thyroid cancer or a benign thyroid nodule (not recorded which). Some clones in this sample may be carry-over from other donors' samples. This chain uses TRBV12-3 or TRBV12-4 with TRBJ2-5, with unresolved D. The specimen was adjacent normal tissue. Here the CDR3 DNA reads TGTGCCAGCAGTCCTGGGAACTTAGCAGAGACCCAGTACCTC. This translates into CASSPGNLAETQYL.